These 11 T cell receptor beta chains share one sample of origin, sequenced in a study of T cell repertoires in cytomegalovirus infection. TCRdb reprocessed the reads via MiXCR and lists one record per CDR3 protein. The sample has 350,000 to 400,000 distinct CDR3 sequences, about a third seen once. Their antigens are not known. The sequenced sample was cultured PBMCs, obtained from culture after CMV antigen stimulation. Receptor source: a human donor in good health (CMV status not recorded). Some clones in this sample may be carry-over from other donors' samples.

V and J are TRBV6-6 and TRBJ2-1, with TRBD1 as a possible D gene (5 bases). Germline CDR1 is MNHNY and CDR2 is SVGAGI (reference sequence). The ends were cut back, 5 bases at V and 0 bases at J, with 14 bases in the middle. This CDR3 is 16 amino acids long. CDR3 sequence (DNA): TGTGCCAGCAGTCTGAAAGGGGCGAACTCCTACAATGAGCAGTTCTTC. Translated, it gives CASSLKGANSYNEQFF.

This clonotype was observed a handful of times. This rearrangement joins TRBV7-8 to TRBJ2-5; maybe TRBD1 (6 bases). The CDR3 sequence is 15 residues long. The germline V and J ends were trimmed by 5 bases and 0 bases, with 13 bases remaining between them. Germline V lookup: CDR1 SGHVS, CDR2 FQNEAQ. The CDR3 DNA sequence: TGTGCCAGCAGCCCAGACAGGACGTACCAAGAGACCCAGTACTTC. This sequence encodes CASSPDRTYQETQYF. Full variable domain (outside the CDR3, taken from reference TRBV7-8 and TRBJ2-5): GAGVSQSPRYKVAKRGQDVALRCDPISGHVSLFWYQQALGQGPEFLTYFQNEAQLDKSGLPSDRFFAERPEGSVSTLKIQRTQQEDSAVYLCASSPDRTYQETQYFGPGTRLLVL.

This CDR3 is CASSSGPARGGYTF. Here the CDR3 DNA reads TGTGCCAGCAGTTCCGGGCCGGCGAGAGGAGGCTACACCTTC. The chain combines TRBV12-3 or TRBV12-4 with TRBJ1-2; D is unclear. This CDR3 region has 14 residues. Deletions cut 4 bases from V and 8 bases from J, with 17 bases between.

For this clonotype: The junction and the germline gene differ at one end; a read error may be behind it. The chain uses TRBV7-8 and TRBJ2-3, with D maybe TRBD2 (5 bases). The length of the CDR3 is 15 residues. Germline V gene lookup returns CDR1 SGHVS and CDR2 FQNEAQ. The CDR3 DNA reads TGTGCCAACAGCTTACTAGTGGTTGGCACAGATACGCAGTATTTT. This codes for CANSLLVVGTDTQYF.

This chain links TRBV6-6 with TRBJ2-3; 7 nucleotides align to TRBD1. This CDR3 is 16 amino acids long. Germline V gene sequence: CDR1 MNHNY, CDR2 SVGAGI (reference sequence). V lost 3 bases to trimming and J lost 0 bases; unmatched junction nucleotides: 6. The DNA of the CDR3 is TGTGCCAGCAGTTATACCCCACAGGGGAGCACAGATACGCAGTATTTT. The encoded protein is CASSYTPQGSTDTQYF.

This clonotype was observed a handful of times. J is TRBJ1-1 and V is TRBV20-1; D is undetermined. The length of the CDR3 is 17 residues. CDR1 is DFQATT and CDR2 is SNEGSKA in the germline V gene (reference sequence). V lost 3 bases to trimming and J lost 0 bases, with 20 bases between them. In DNA form, the CDR3 reads TGCAGTGCTAGGAGGTACGGGTCGTCGCGGATGAACACTGAAGCTTTCTTT. This encodes CSARRYGSSRMNTEAFF.

This rearrangement joins TRBV6-2 or TRBV6-3 to TRBJ1-5, with D tentatively TRBD1 (5 bases). Between the trimmed V and J ends, which lost 6 bases and 7 bases, there was a span of 16 bases. The CDR3 consists of 14 residues. In germline, CDR1 is MNHEY, CDR2 SVGEGT. The CDR3 loop reads CASSQGIERQPQHF. The CDR3 coding sequence is TGTGCCAGCAGCCAGGGAATAGAAAGACAGCCCCAGCATTTT.

This clonotype was counted only a few times. The chain has TRBV10-2 and TRBJ2-3; 12 bases agree with TRBD2. This CDR3 is 17 amino acids long. From germline, CDR1 is WSHSY and CDR2 SAAADI. The trim removed 4 bases at V and 2 bases at J, leaving 7 bases unmatched. CDR3 sequence reads: CASSGHRLAGATDTQYF. The CDR3 DNA reads TGCGCCAGCAGTGGCCACAGACTAGCGGGAGCCACAGATACGCAGTATTTT.

This clonotype occurred a few times. CDR3 in amino acids: CASSTGGTAYEQYF. The CDR3 bases are TGTGCCAGCAGTACCGGGGGGACAGCCTACGAGCAGTACTTC. The V call is TRBV28, the J call TRBJ2-7; D is possibly TRBD1 or TRBD2 (7 bases each). CDR3 length: 14 residues. The germline V and J ends were trimmed by 5 bases and 2 bases, with 13 bases remaining between them. Germline lookup yields CDR1 MDHEN and CDR2 SYDVKM.

To note about this clonotype: Being one base from a much bigger clone, this may be a read error. This chain connects TRBV7-9 to TRBJ2-1; 10 bases match TRBD1. This CDR3 has 16 amino acids. CDR1 is SEHNR, CDR2 FQNEAQ, per germline (reference sequence). In nucleotides, the CDR3 is TGTACCAGCAGCGTTCTCGGGACAGGGGAGAACAATGAGCAGTTCTTC. As protein: CTSSVLGTGENNEQFF.

The chain couples TRBV10-3 to TRBJ1-1; no reliable D call. Germline lookup yields CDR1 ENHRY and CDR2 SYGVKD. V was trimmed by 4 bases and J by 3 bases, leaving 9 bases between them. The CDR3 has 13 amino acids. The DNA of the CDR3 is TGTGCCATCAGTGTAGAGTGGGACACTGAAGCTTTCTTT. Encoded protein: CAISVEWDTEAFF.